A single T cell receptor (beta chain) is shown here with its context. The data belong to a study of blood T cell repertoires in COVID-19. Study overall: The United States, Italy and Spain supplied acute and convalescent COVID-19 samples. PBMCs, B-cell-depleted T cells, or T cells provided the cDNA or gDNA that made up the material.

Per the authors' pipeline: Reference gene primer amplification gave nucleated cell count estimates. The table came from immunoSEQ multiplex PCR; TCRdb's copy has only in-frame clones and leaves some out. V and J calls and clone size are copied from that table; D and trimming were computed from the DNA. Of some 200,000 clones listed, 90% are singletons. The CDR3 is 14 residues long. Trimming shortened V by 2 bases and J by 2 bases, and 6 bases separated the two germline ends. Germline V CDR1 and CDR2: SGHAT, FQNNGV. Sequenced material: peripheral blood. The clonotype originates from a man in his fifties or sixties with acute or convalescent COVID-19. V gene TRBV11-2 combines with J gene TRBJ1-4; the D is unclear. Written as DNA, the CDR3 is TGTGCCAGCAGCTTAAGAGGTACTAATGAAAAACTGTTTTTT. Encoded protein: CASSLRGTNEKLFF.